This TCR beta chain is from a study of post-analysis software for immune sequencing data. Study context: Patients had relapsing-remitting, secondary progressive or progressive-relapsing multiple sclerosis; some lacked subtype. Study-wide points: When patients were compared with controls, five TRBV segments were more frequent, TRBV5-6, TRBV5-1 and TRBV20-1 among them. Strong co-clustering by F measure was seen for same-batch samples.

Unique molecular identifiers featured in each of the TCR beta cDNA libraries. A single record per CDR3 protein comes from TCRdb applying MiXCR to the PCR reads. Of about 810,000 distinct CDR3 sequences listed, approximately 57% were seen once; the top ten hold under 6%. This clonotype was picked up a small number of times. The antigen remains unidentified. V was clipped by 5 bases and J by 0 bases, with 10 bases between them. The germline V gene has CDR1 ENHRY and CDR2 SYGVKD. The CDR3 loop spans 14 amino acids. The clonotype originates from a girl aged 5 to 17 with multiple sclerosis. The chain is built from TRBV10-3 and TRBJ1-2, with D maybe TRBD1 (5 bases). The sample comprised blood. CDR3 residues: CAISLGTSNYGYTF. Written as DNA, the CDR3 is TGTGCCATCAGTCTCGGGACGTCTAACTATGGCTACACCTTC.